These 12 T cell receptor beta chains came from one sample sequenced in a study of blood T cell repertoires in COVID-19. Sequencing used immunoSEQ multiplex PCR; TCRdb keeps in-frame clones, though not all of them. The sample holds 90,000 to 100,000 clones, 70% to 90% seen once. Sequences were obtained from peripheral blood. Receptors were obtained from a man in his 70s with acute or convalescent COVID-19.

CDR3 residues: CASRRGTNEKLFF. DNA of the CDR3: TGCGCCAGCAGAAGGGGCACTAATGAAAAACTGTTTTTT. This chain joins TRBV5-1 and TRBJ1-4, with a tentative D call TRBD1 (5 bases). The CDR3 is made up of 13 amino acids. V was shortened by 5 bases and J by 2 bases, with 7 bases between the two germline ends. Looked up from germline, CDR1 is SGHRS and CDR2 is YFSETQ.

The rearrangement uses TRBV5-4 and TRBJ1-2; D not certain. The ends were cut back, 5 bases at V and 2 bases at J, with 10 bases in the middle. There are 13 residues in the CDR3. Germline V gives CDR1 SGHNT, CDR2 YYREEE (reference sequence). The CDR3 reads CASSPGENYGYTF. Written as DNA, the CDR3 is TGTGCCAGCAGTCCCGGGGAGAACTATGGCTACACCTTC.

The genes are TRBV14 and TRBJ1-6, with D uncertain. The CDR3 runs to 15 residues. Per the germline V gene, CDR1 is SGHDN and CDR2 is FVKESK. V gave up 1 base and J gave up 7 bases, with 11 bases separating them. The CDR3 protein is CASSQGLGGNSPLHF. The CDR3 DNA reads as TGTGCCAGCAGCCAAGGACTGGGAGGGAATTCACCCCTCCACTTT.

The V gene is TRBV5-1, the J gene TRBJ2-5; 10 bases are shared with TRBD2. In germline, CDR1 is SGHRS, CDR2 YFSETQ. CDR3 size: 16 residues. With V trimmed by 0 bases and J by 4 bases, 6 bases remained unmatched. The CDR3 here is CASSLGLASGGETQYF. CDR3 in DNA: TGCGCCAGCAGCTTGGGGTTGGCTAGCGGGGGAGAGACCCAGTACTTC.

The CDR3 sequence is CASSFGLTSGEQYF. In DNA, the CDR3 is TGTGCCAGCAGCTTCGGGCTAACTTCAGGGGAGCAGTACTTC. The rearrangement uses TRBV9 and TRBJ2-7; maybe TRBD1 (5 bases). The germline CDR1 and CDR2 sequences are SGDLS and YYNGEE. Trimming pared 4 bases from V and 7 bases from J, leaving 18 bases between. The CDR3 length is 14 residues. The variable domain in full, completed from reference TRBV9 and TRBJ2-7, reads DSGVTQTPKHLITATGQRVTLRCSPRSGDLSVYWYQQSLDQGLQFLIQYYNGEERAKGNILERFSAQQFPDLHSELNLSSLELGDSALYFCASSFGLTSGEQYFGPGTRLTVT.

The chain combines TRBV4-2 with TRBJ1-6, with a tentative D call TRBD1 (6 bases). Germline V CDR1 and CDR2: LGHNA, YNFKEQ. V gave up 4 bases and J gave up 10 bases, with 17 bases separating them. The CDR3 is 15 residues long. CDR3 nucleotide sequence: TGTGCCAGCAGCCGGGAGGGGGGGGCAAACTCACCCCTCCACTTT. Its translation is CASSREGGANSPLHF.

This rearrangement joins TRBV5-1 to TRBJ1-3; weak D call: TRBD1 (6 bases). The CDR3 totals 15 residues. Germline loops: CDR1 SGHRS, CDR2 YFSETQ. V was trimmed by 5 bases and J by 0 bases, leaving 12 bases between them. The CDR3 DNA follows: TGCGCCAGCAGACTAAACAGGGTCTCTGGAAACACCATATATTTT. It specifies CASRLNRVSGNTIYF.

This clone was recorded a few times. V usage is TRBV2 and J usage is TRBJ1-1; D unclear. The CDR3 covers 12 residues. CDR1 SNHLY and CDR2 FYNNEI come from the germline V gene. The V end lost 0 bases, the J end lost 11 bases, and 10 bases lay between the germline ends. CDR3 sequence reads: CASSEAAARAFF. CDR3 bases: TGTGCCAGCAGTGAAGCAGCTGCTCGGGCTTTCTTT.

About this clone itself: Other DNA variants within this sample encode the same CDR3. This rearrangement joins TRBV6-1 to TRBJ1-2; no firm D call. In germline, CDR1 is MNHNS, CDR2 SASEGT. The CDR3 is 15 residues long. V was trimmed by 0 bases and J by 1 base, leaving 9 bases between them. The chain's CDR3 is CASSEAGGFNYGYTF. The CDR3 DNA reads as TGTGCCAGCAGTGAAGCGGGAGGTTTTAACTATGGCTACACCTTC.

The chain recombines TRBV11-3 with TRBJ2-5, with a possible D match to TRBD1 (5 bases). The V end was cut by 5 bases, the J end by 3 bases, with 16 bases between. Per the germline V gene, CDR1 is SGHNT and CDR2 is YENEEA. This CDR3 comprises 15 residues. The CDR3 DNA reads TGTGCCAGCAGCCCCCAGTACGGCAGGGAAGAGACCCAGTACTTC. Protein sequence: CASSPQYGREETQYF.

The chain carries TRBV19 and TRBJ2-2, with D possibly TRBD2 on 5 matching bases. Germline values: CDR1 LNHDA, CDR2 SQIVND (reference sequence). The V gene lost 5 bases and the J gene lost 5 bases, with 18 bases spanning the gap. The CDR3 has 16 amino acids. The CDR3 DNA sequence: TGTGCCAGTAGTCCCGCCCCACCCCGAGGGACCGGGGAGCTGTTTTTT. Translation: CASSPAPPRGTGELFF.

The chain has TRBV6-1 and TRBJ1-1; D gene ambiguous. CDR3 size: 13 residues. The germline V and J ends were trimmed by 2 bases and 1 base, with 5 bases remaining between them. Germline V gene lookup returns CDR1 MNHNS and CDR2 SASEGT. The CDR3 DNA reads TGTGCCAGCAGTGAAATTAGGAACACTGAAGCTTTCTTT. Translation gives CASSEIRNTEAFF.